This TCR beta chain emerged from a study of T cell clonality in common variable immunodeficiency. The protocol was immunoSEQ multiplex PCR, while the TCRdb copy is restricted to in-frame clones and leaves out a portion. In total the sample includes over 30,000 clones, none of them seen once. Germline CDR1 reads SEHNR; CDR2 reads FQNEAQ (reference sequence). After removal of 8 bases from V and 0 bases from J, the junction contained 10 bases not matched to a gene. The CDR3 consists of 15 residues. Study results and limitations: In common variable immunodeficiency, TCR beta chains reportedly carried fewer deletions and N-nucleotide insertions.

About this clone itself: Its antigen is unknown. The read falls 3 residues short of the CDR3 end, and the missing part is taken from the germline J gene.

Caucasian heritage predominated among both patients and controls. The TCR originated in a human donor with common variable immunodeficiency. V usage is TRBV7-9 and J usage is TRBJ2-7; 7 nucleotides match TRBD1. Sequences were obtained from peripheral blood mononuclear cells. CDR3 bases read: TGTGCCAGCGCCAACCTGGGACAGTACTCCTACGAG. This encodes CASANLGQYSYE. The whole CDR3 sequence is CASANLGQYSYEQYF. Full variable domain (rest looked up from reference TRBV7-9 and TRBJ2-7): DTGVSQNPRHKITKRGQNVTFRCDPISEHNRLYWYRQTLGQGPEFLTYFQNEAQLEKSRLLSDRFSAERPKGSFSTLEIQRTEQGDSAMYLCASANLGQYSYEQYFGPGTRLTVT.